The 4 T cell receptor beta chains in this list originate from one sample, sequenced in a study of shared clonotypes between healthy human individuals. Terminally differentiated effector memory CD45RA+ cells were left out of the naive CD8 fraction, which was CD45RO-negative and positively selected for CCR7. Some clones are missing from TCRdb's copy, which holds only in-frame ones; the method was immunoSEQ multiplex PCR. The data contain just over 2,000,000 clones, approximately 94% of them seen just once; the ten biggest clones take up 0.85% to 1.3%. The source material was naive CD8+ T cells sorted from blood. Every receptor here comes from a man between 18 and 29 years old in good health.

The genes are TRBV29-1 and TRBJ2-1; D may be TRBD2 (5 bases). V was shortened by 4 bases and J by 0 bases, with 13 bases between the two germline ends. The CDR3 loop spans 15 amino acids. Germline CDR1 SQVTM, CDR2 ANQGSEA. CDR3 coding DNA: TGCAGCGTTGGAGTTAGCGACGGCTCCTACAATGAGCAGTTCTTC. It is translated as CSVGVSDGSYNEQFF.

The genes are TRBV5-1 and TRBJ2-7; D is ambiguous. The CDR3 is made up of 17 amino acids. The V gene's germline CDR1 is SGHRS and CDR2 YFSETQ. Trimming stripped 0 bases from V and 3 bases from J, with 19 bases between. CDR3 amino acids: CASSLVGVGPSIYEQYF. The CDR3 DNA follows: TGCGCCAGCAGCTTGGTAGGTGTTGGACCGTCTATCTACGAGCAGTACTTC.

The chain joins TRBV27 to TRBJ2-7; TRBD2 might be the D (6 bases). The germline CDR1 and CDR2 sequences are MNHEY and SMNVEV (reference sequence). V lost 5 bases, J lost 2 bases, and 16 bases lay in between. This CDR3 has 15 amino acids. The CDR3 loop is CASSPVWGLPYEQYF. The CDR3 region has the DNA TGTGCCAGCAGTCCGGTATGGGGACTCCCCTACGAGCAGTACTTC.

CDR3 loop: CASSQDRAANQPQHF. Here the CDR3 DNA reads TGTGCCAGCAGCCAGGACAGGGCCGCCAATCAGCCCCAGCATTTT. This rearrangement joins TRBV6-5 to TRBJ1-5, with 8 bases lining up with TRBD1. CDR1 MNHEY and CDR2 SVGAGI come from the germline V gene. J gave up 3 bases and V 6 bases, and 7 bases lay outside the gene matches. The CDR3 length is 15 residues.